This TCR beta chain was sequenced in a study of blood T cell repertoires in COVID-19. Study context: Material from acute and convalescent COVID-19 was sourced from the United States, Italy and Spain. In each case, the material was cDNA or gDNA derived from T cells, B-cell-depleted T cells, or PBMCs.

Source study methods: Amplification from reference gene primers served as the basis for estimated nucleated cell counts. Sequencing was performed with immunoSEQ multiplex PCR; in TCRdb, only in-frame clones are kept and a portion is missing. The V and J calls and the clone size are those of that table, but D and trimming were determined from the DNA. The data hold more than 90,000 clones, with around 80% observed a single time. The CDR3 runs 12 residues. Germline CDR1 MNHNS, CDR2 SASEGT. V was pared by 3 bases and J by 4 bases, with 6 bases between. This sequence originates from a man over 45 with acute or convalescent COVID-19. This sequence joins TRBV6-1 and TRBJ1-2; unclear D gene. The sequencing sample was made of peripheral blood. CDR3 amino acids: CASSENSYGYTF. Here the CDR3 DNA reads TGTGCCAGCAGTGAGAACAGCTATGGCTACACCTTC.